The 32 T cell receptor beta chains listed next were all sequenced from one sample in a study of blood T cells in healthy people across ages. A second PCR of 7 to 11 cycles used a sample-barcoded 5' primer and a J-beta primer mix. TCRdb recomputed calls from the 5' RACE reads with MiXCR, one row per CDR3 protein. Among approximately 880,000 distinct CDR3 sequences listed, under 50% were seen once. Sample: blood. These receptors were collected from a young man in good health.

The chain uses TRBV5-1 and TRBJ2-5; D gene ambiguous. Germline CDR1 and CDR2: SGHRS and YFSETQ. This CDR3 spans 13 amino acids. V was pared by 5 bases and J by 5 bases, with 13 bases between. This CDR3 reads CASRDDGLETQYF. Here the CDR3 DNA reads TGCGCCAGCAGGGACGACGGATTGGAGACCCAGTACTTC.

This clonotype was detected only a few times. This chain connects TRBV12-5 to TRBJ2-7, with D perhaps TRBD1 or TRBD2 (6 bases each). V dropped 7 bases and J dropped 3 bases, with 13 bases sitting between them. The length of the CDR3 is 13 residues. Germline values: CDR1 LGHNT, CDR2 FRNRAP. The CDR3 nucleotides read TGTGCTAGTGCATCGGGGGCCTTCTACGAGCAGTACTTC. Protein: CASASGAFYEQYF.

The CDR3 sequence: CASSPGGTAGCGDTQYF. DNA of the CDR3: TGTGCCAGCAGCCCGGGGGGGACCGCCGGTTGTGGCGATACGCAGTATTTT. The chain links TRBV7-3 to TRBJ2-3, with 8 nucleotides matching TRBD2. Trimming took 5 bases from V and 6 from J; bases not matched to a gene: 16. Germline-derived CDR1 and CDR2 are SGHTA and FQGTGA. The CDR3 loop spans 17 amino acids.

As for this clonotype: The junction differs from germline at one of its ends, possibly a read error. The J gene is TRBJ2-5, the V gene TRBV20-1; no clear D gene. CDR3 length: 11 amino acids. Germline CDR1 reads DFQATT; CDR2 reads SNEGSKA (reference sequence). The CDR3 loop reads CSAGEAETQYF. CDR3 nucleotide sequence: TGCAGTGCTGGAGAAGCAGAGACCCAGTACTTC.

The gene calls are TRBV5-1 and TRBJ2-1; D may be TRBD1 (6 bases). Trimming pared 7 bases from V and 2 bases from J, leaving 10 bases between. CDR3 size: 13 residues. The germline V gene encodes CDR1 SGHRS and CDR2 YFSETQ. As DNA, the CDR3 is TGCGCCAGCGGCCAGGGGACCTACAATGAGCAGTTCTTC. Translating gives CASGQGTYNEQFF.

This clonotype was observed at least ten times. This chain uses TRBV10-3 with TRBJ2-3, with 7 bases that match TRBD1. The junction had 2 bases not matched to a gene; V was cut back by 0 bases and J by 2 bases. The CDR3 loop spans 15 amino acids. Per the germline V gene, CDR1 is ENHRY and CDR2 is SYGVKD. In nucleotides, the CDR3 is TGTGCCATCAGTGAGTCGGGACAGCCCACAGATACGCAGTATTTT. It specifies CAISESGQPTDTQYF.

This chain joins TRBV5-6 and TRBJ1-6; TRBD1 matches 7 bases. CDR3 length equals 15 residues. The V gene end was trimmed by 2 bases and the J gene end by 7 bases; junction bases not matched to a gene: 6. The germline V gene encodes CDR1 SGHDT and CDR2 YYEEEE. DNA for the CDR3: TGTGCCAGCAGCTTCCCGACAGGGATCAATTCACCCCTCCACTTT. It specifies CASSFPTGINSPLHF.

This clonotype was observed a handful of times. The CDR3 region has the DNA TGCAGCGCCGGGACAGGGGGAGACGAGCAGTACTTC. It specifies CSAGTGGDEQYF. This chain connects TRBV29-1 to TRBJ2-7, with 11 positions matching TRBD1. Per germline, CDR1 SQVTM and CDR2 ANQGSEA. The CDR3 length is 12 residues. Trimming removed 7 bases from V and 5 bases from J; junction bases left unmatched: 4.

The chain couples TRBV3-1 to TRBJ2-5; TRBD2 might be the D (5 bases). Deletions cut 4 bases from V and 3 bases from J, with 15 bases between. The CDR3 extends over 15 amino acids. CDR1 is LGHDT, CDR2 YNNKEL, per germline (reference sequence). CDR3 nucleotides: TGTGCCAGCAGCCGGAACGCCCGGACTGAAGAGACCCAGTACTTC. Protein product: CASSRNARTEETQYF.

The chain links TRBV20-1 to TRBJ2-5, with TRBD1 as a possible D gene (6 bases). The J call may be incorrect, as the DNA end agrees better with TRBJ2-7. Germline V gene sequence: CDR1 DFQATT, CDR2 SNEGSKA (reference sequence). The CDR3 is made up of 16 amino acids. The CDR3 nucleotides read TGCAGTGCTCCGAACTTTTCGGACAGCTCAGCCTACGAGCAGTACTTC. It yields the protein CSAPNFSDSSAYEQYF.

This clonotype turned up a few times. This chain links TRBV11-2 with TRBJ2-7; possibly TRBD2 for D (6 bases). Trimming took 1 base from V and 3 from J, leaving 13 bases between them. CDR3 length: 15 residues. Germline lookup yields CDR1 SGHAT and CDR2 FQNNGV. The CDR3 spells CASSLGWDFNYEQYF. The CDR3 DNA sequence: TGTGCCAGCAGCTTAGGTTGGGACTTCAACTACGAGCAGTACTTC.

The chain joins TRBV12-3 or TRBV12-4 to TRBJ1-2, with unresolved D. The CDR3 consists of 13 residues. V lost 6 bases to trimming and J lost 4 bases, with 12 bases between them. The CDR3 here is CASRFQESYGYTF. The CDR3 nucleotides are TGTGCCAGCAGGTTCCAAGAGAGCTATGGCTACACCTTC.

In its sample, this clonotype was seen a few times. The chain employs TRBV27 and TRBJ2-4, with D unresolved. CDR1 and CDR2 (germline): MNHEY, SMNVEV (reference sequence). The length of the CDR3 is 15 residues. V lost 5 bases and J 1 base, leaving 12 bases between the germline ends. CDR3 bases: TGTGCCAGCAGTCTCCACCGTCTGGCCAAAAACATTCAGTACTTC. Translating it yields CASSLHRLAKNIQYF.

J is TRBJ1-6 and V is TRBV20-1; D perhaps matches TRBD1 (6 bases). CDR1 DFQATT and CDR2 SNEGSKA come from the germline V gene (reference sequence). The CDR3 has 14 amino acids. V lost 1 base and J 7 bases, leaving 11 bases between the germline ends. The CDR3 loop reads CSARATGSNSPLHF. The CDR3 DNA reads as TGCAGTGCTAGAGCGACAGGCAGCAATTCACCCCTCCACTTT.

The gene calls are TRBV2 and TRBJ2-3; possibly TRBD2 for D (6 bases). The CDR3 is 15 residues long. Per the germline V gene, CDR1 is SNHLY and CDR2 is FYNNEI. Trimming shortened V by 4 bases and J by 4 bases, and 15 bases separated the two germline ends. The CDR3 nucleotides read TGTGCCAGCAGTGTTCGGAGGGCGCACGCAGATACGCAGTATTTT. As protein: CASSVRRAHADTQYF.

As regards this clonotype: A much more abundant neighbour one base away suggests this may be a read error. The gene calls are TRBV20-1 and TRBJ2-1; perhaps TRBD2 as D (5 bases). V shed 6 bases and J shed 13 bases, with 22 bases lying between them. The CDR3 is made up of 13 amino acids. Germline loops: CDR1 DFQATT, CDR2 SNEGSKA (reference sequence). In nucleotides, the CDR3 is TGCAGTGCCCGAGGGCTTGGAAAAGAGACCCAGTTCTTC. It is translated as CSARGLGKETQFF.

The chain is built from TRBV6-5 and TRBJ1-2; a possible D gene is TRBD1 (5 bases). Germline values: CDR1 MNHEY, CDR2 SVGAGI. V lost 10 bases to trimming and J lost 6 bases, with 15 bases between them. CDR3 length equals 12 residues. The CDR3 sequence is CATFSRGDGYTF. The DNA of the CDR3 is TGTGCCACCTTCTCCCGGGGGGATGGCTACACCTTC.

V and J are TRBV24-1 and TRBJ2-7; 9 positions match TRBD1. CDR3 length: 16 amino acids. Germline CDR1 reads KGHDR; CDR2 reads SFDVKD. Trimming removed 4 bases from V and 7 bases from J; junction bases left unmatched: 13. Here the CDR3 DNA reads TGTGCCACCAGTGACCCGGACAGGGGAGGCTACAATGAGCAGTACTTC. The encoded protein is CATSDPDRGGYNEQYF.

The CDR3 nucleotides are TGCGCCAGCAGCCAAGATCTCCAGACAGGGTGGCAGTACTTC. Translating gives CASSQDLQTGWQYF. V and J are TRBV4-3 and TRBJ2-5, with 7 bases matching TRBD1. From germline, CDR1 is LGHNA and CDR2 YSLEER. This CDR3 spans 14 amino acids. V was clipped by 0 bases and J by 11 bases; unmatched bases: 9.

The V and J genes are TRBV12-3 or TRBV12-4 and TRBJ2-2; D not certain. The CDR3 contains 16 residues. V was cut by 0 bases and J by 0 bases, with 8 bases left in between. For the CDR3, the DNA is TGTGCCAGCAGTTTAGCGAAAGGAGCGAACACCGGGGAGCTGTTTTTT. It encodes CASSLAKGANTGELFF.

The CDR3 DNA sequence: TGTGCCAGCAGACAGGGGAGCGAGCAGTACTTC. Protein sequence: CASRQGSEQYF. The rearrangement joins TRBV6-5 to TRBJ2-7, with TRBD1 matching over 7 bases. V was clipped by 6 bases and J by 6 bases; unmatched bases: 2. CDR3 length: 11 amino acids. Germline V lookup: CDR1 MNHEY, CDR2 SVGAGI.

The chain joins TRBV6-5 to TRBJ2-3, with D uncertain. Trimming removed 4 bases at V and 0 bases at J, with 14 bases between. This CDR3 spans 16 amino acids. The germline V gene has CDR1 MNHEY and CDR2 SVGAGI. Here the CDR3 reads CASSSNRRVSTDTQYF. CDR3 sequence (DNA): TGTGCCAGCAGTTCAAATCGACGGGTGAGCACAGATACGCAGTATTTT.

The V and J genes are TRBV28 and TRBJ2-1; 9 nucleotides match TRBD1. Germline CDR1 MDHEN, CDR2 SYDVKM. CDR3 size: 14 residues. J was trimmed by 8 bases and V by 11 bases; bases with no gene match: 13. CDR3 residues: CAGWRGQGFDEQFF. In DNA form, the CDR3 reads TGTGCCGGCTGGAGGGGACAGGGATTCGATGAGCAGTTCTTC. Variable domain in full (rest from reference TRBV28 and TRBJ2-1): DVKVTQSSRYLVKRTGEKVFLECVQDMDHENMFWYRQDPGLGLRLIYFSYDVKMKEKGDIPEGYSVSREKKERFSLILESASTNQTSMYLCAGWRGQGFDEQFFGPGTRLTVL.

This clonotype has just a few counts. This may come from a read error, since a much larger clone is one base off. The CDR3: CASSSLRGLYNEQYF. CDR3 DNA sequence: TGTGCCAGCAGTTCTTTGCGGGGGCTATACAATGAGCAGTACTTC. The rearrangement links TRBV27 to TRBJ2-7; D perhaps matches TRBD2 (7 bases). Trimming pared 4 bases from V and 7 bases from J, leaving 20 bases between. This CDR3 has 15 amino acids. CDR1 and CDR2 from the germline V gene are MNHEY and SMNVEV (reference sequence).

This chain links TRBV6-5 with TRBJ2-7; D remains ambiguous. V was clipped by 8 bases and J by 2 bases, with 13 bases between them. CDR3 length: 13 amino acids. Germline V CDR1 and CDR2: MNHEY, SVGAGI. Written as DNA, the CDR3 is TGTGCCAGCGGGCAGGCGCCCACCTACGAGCAGTACTTC. Amino acid sequence: CASGQAPTYEQYF.

This clonotype has a handful of counts. J is TRBJ2-7 and V is TRBV7-9; D is uncertain. Germline CDR1 reads SEHNR; CDR2 reads FQNEAQ (reference sequence). There are 13 residues in the CDR3. V lost 2 bases, J lost 5 bases, and 10 bases lay in between. The CDR3: CASSLTPTNEQYF. CDR3 nucleotides: TGTGCCAGCAGCTTAACCCCCACAAACGAGCAGTACTTC.

V and J are TRBV29-1 and TRBJ2-7; no firm D call. Germline loops: CDR1 SQVTM, CDR2 ANQGSEA. Trimming removed 7 bases from V and 4 bases from J, with 11 bases in between. The CDR3 contains 11 residues. CDR3 sequence: CSAGSHYEQYF. CDR3 in DNA: TGCAGCGCCGGATCCCATTACGAGCAGTACTTC.

This clonotype came up a few times. The CDR3 DNA follows: TGTGCCAGCAGCGGGGCGGTAGACAGTAGCAATCAGCCCCAGCATTTT. Translation: CASSGAVDSSNQPQHF. The chain couples TRBV7-2 to TRBJ1-5; maybe TRBD1 (5 bases). This CDR3 has 16 amino acids. Trimming pared 5 bases from V and 0 bases from J, leaving 14 bases between. Germline V lookup: CDR1 SGHTA, CDR2 FQGNSA.

The rearrangement uses TRBV7-2 and TRBJ1-1; TRBD1 is a possible D gene (5 bases). The CDR3 runs 15 residues. The germline V and J ends were trimmed by 7 bases and 5 bases, with 20 bases remaining between them. The V gene's germline CDR1 is SGHTA and CDR2 FQGNSA. In DNA, the CDR3 is TGTGCCAGCATCCCACAGGCCCCAACTCCAACTGAAGCTTTCTTT. The encoded protein is CASIPQAPTPTEAFF.

V usage is TRBV9 and J usage is TRBJ2-3; perhaps TRBD2 as D (5 bases). With 0 bases removed from V and 1 base from J, the gap between germline ends came to 12 bases. There are 16 residues in the CDR3. CDR1 and CDR2 (germline): SGDLS, YYNGEE. Here the CDR3 DNA reads TGTGCCAGCAGCGTAGGAGGGTATTATGGCACAGATACGCAGTATTTT. Its protein is CASSVGGYYGTDTQYF.

The chain carries TRBV7-2 and TRBJ1-1; TRBD1 might be the D (5 bases). V lost 6 bases to trimming and J lost 1 base, with 12 bases between them. The CDR3 is 14 residues long. The germline V gene encodes CDR1 SGHTA and CDR2 FQGNSA. The CDR3 bases are TGTGCCAGCAGTAAGGGGTGGGCGAACACTGAAGCTTTCTTT. This sequence encodes CASSKGWANTEAFF.

This rearrangement joins TRBV9 to TRBJ2-3; possibly TRBD1 for D (6 bases). The CDR3 spans 15 residues. Trimming took 0 bases from V and 1 from J, leaving 9 bases between them. Germline values: CDR1 SGDLS, CDR2 YYNGEE. The CDR3 loop is CASSVGGHGTDTQYF. The CDR3 DNA follows: TGTGCCAGCAGCGTAGGGGGGCACGGCACAGATACGCAGTATTTT.